The 7 T cell receptor beta chains presented below share a single source sample, sequenced in a study of cytomegalovirus exposure and HLA in healthy donors. It was with 60 Vbeta and 13 Jbeta primers that the PCR ran. Some clones are missing from TCRdb's copy, which holds only in-frame ones; the method was immunoSEQ multiplex PCR. Seen here are some 130,000 clones, about 78% observed once, and the top ten hold approximately 3.9%. The sample consisted of PBMCs. The receptors originated from a man between 45 and 60 years old in good health and CMV-seropositive.

This chain joins TRBV18 and TRBJ2-6; TRBD1 matches 8 bases. CDR1 and CDR2 (germline): KGHSH, LQKENI. This CDR3 spans 18 amino acids. The junction had 12 bases not matched to a gene; V was cut back by 4 bases and J by 4 bases. The CDR3 is CASSLTQGARLGANVLTF. In DNA form, the CDR3 reads TGTGCCAGCTCACTTACTCAGGGGGCGCGGTTGGGGGCCAACGTCCTGACTTTC. The complete variable domain, with remaining parts taken from reference TRBV18 and TRBJ2-6, reads NAGVMQNPRHLVRRRGQEARLRCSPMKGHSHVYWYRQLPEEGLKFMVYLQKENIIDESGMPKERFSAEFPKEGPSILRIQQVVRGDSAAYFCASSLTQGARLGANVLTFGAGSRLTVL.

This sequence joins TRBV18 and TRBJ2-3; 8 nucleotides match TRBD1. The CDR3 is 13 amino acids. The germline V gene has CDR1 KGHSH and CDR2 LQKENI. The V gene end was trimmed by 3 bases and the J gene end by 5 bases; junction bases not matched to a gene: 1. The CDR3 region has the DNA TGTGCCAGCTCACCTGACAGGGGAGATACGCAGTATTTT. The encoded protein is CASSPDRGDTQYF.

The V gene is TRBV7-2, the J gene TRBJ1-6; D ambiguous. Between the trimmed V and J ends, which lost 5 bases and 10 bases, there was a span of 12 bases. The CDR3 length is 13 residues. Germline assignment: CDR1 SGHTA and CDR2 FQGNSA. CDR3 coding DNA: TGTGCCAGCAGCGGGCAGGTGAAATCACCCCTCCACTTT. Its protein product is CASSGQVKSPLHF.

The chain joins TRBV5-1 to TRBJ1-1; 8 bases are a match to TRBD1. Germline CDR1 and CDR2: SGHRS and YFSETQ. This CDR3 region has 14 residues. V trimming: 4 bases; J trimming: 3 bases; junction bases outside the gene matches: 5. The CDR3 DNA is TGCGCCAGCAGCCGACAGGGGATCGACACTGAAGCTTTCTTT. This codes for CASSRQGIDTEAFF.

The V call is TRBV21-1, the J call TRBJ2-7; the D call in the table, TRBD2, was not verified against the DNA. TRBV21-1 is deemed a pseudogene. This CDR3 is built from 11 residues. The CDR3 DNA is TGTGCCAGCAGGGAGGTACACGAGCAGTACTTC. Amino acid sequence: CASREVHEQYF.

This chain links TRBV7-9 with TRBJ2-3; D perhaps matches TRBD2 (7 bases). The V end lost 1 base, the J end lost 4 bases, and 12 bases lay between the germline ends. The germline gives CDR1 SEHNR, CDR2 FQNEAQ (reference sequence). The CDR3 spans 15 residues. CDR3 sequence: CASSLEGGRADTQYF. Written as DNA, the CDR3 is TGTGCCAGCAGCTTAGAGGGGGGGCGGGCAGATACGCAGTATTTT. Based on the CDR3 plus reference TRBV7-9 and TRBJ2-3, the full variable domain is DTGVSQNPRHKITKRGQNVTFRCDPISEHNRLYWYRQTLGQGPEFLTYFQNEAQLEKSRLLSDRFSAERPKGSFSTLEIQRTEQGDSAMYLCASSLEGGRADTQYFGPGTRLTVL.

This clone was seen only a few times. The CDR3 region is CASSSDSYYGYTF. The CDR3 bases are TGTGCCAGCAGTTCTGACAGTTACTATGGCTACACCTTC. The chain has TRBV6-5 and TRBJ1-2; D is perhaps TRBD1 (5 bases). The germline V and J ends were trimmed by 4 bases and 3 bases, with 9 bases remaining between them. This CDR3 has 13 amino acids. Germline lookup yields CDR1 MNHEY and CDR2 SVGAGI.